This entry lists 9 T cell receptor beta chains sequenced from one sample in a study of T cells in Graves' hyperthyroidism and ophthalmopathy. What was amplified from RNA transcripts were TCR beta CDR3 regions. The HTBI primer set was used in a first-round RT-PCR of the TCR CDR3. Each CDR3 protein is one row after TCRdb ran MiXCR on the multiplex PCR reads. Of 600,000 or so distinct CDR3 sequences in the sample, 12% to 15% were seen once. Sequenced: blood. The receptors derive from a woman younger than 30 with Graves' ophthalmopathy.

This clonotype was seen repeatedly, ten times or more. The J gene is TRBJ2-7, the V gene TRBV6-5; D perhaps matches TRBD1 (7 bases). This CDR3 region has 15 residues. Trimming cost V 0 bases and J 5 bases, with 14 bases left between them. Germline V lookup: CDR1 MNHEY, CDR2 SVGAGI. The CDR3 spells CASSYSGQGGNEQYF. Written as DNA, the CDR3 is TGTGCCAGCAGTTACTCGGGTCAGGGGGGCAACGAGCAGTACTTC.

V is TRBV7-2 and J is TRBJ2-7, with TRBD2 identical over 14 bases. This CDR3 contains 17 residues. V lost 1 base, J lost 5 bases, and 7 bases stayed unmatched. From germline, CDR1 is SGHTA and CDR2 FQGNSA. CDR3 loop: CASSLGGGLAGGNEQYF. CDR3 bases: TGTGCCAGCAGCTTAGGGGGCGGACTAGCGGGAGGAAACGAGCAGTACTTC.

The chain employs TRBV9 and TRBJ2-3, with 8 bases identical to TRBD1. The junction had 13 bases not matched to a gene; V was cut back by 0 bases and J by 4 bases. In germline, CDR1 is SGDLS, CDR2 YYNGEE. This CDR3 is built from 18 residues. The CDR3 spells CASSVGLGVQGAPDTQYF. In DNA form, the CDR3 reads TGTGCCAGCAGCGTAGGACTTGGTGTGCAGGGGGCACCAGATACGCAGTATTTT.

This clonotype was detected many times. The rearrangement joins TRBV27 to TRBJ2-1, with a possible D match to TRBD2 (9 bases). Looked up from germline, CDR1 is MNHEY and CDR2 is SMNVEV (reference sequence). V lost 5 bases to trimming and J lost 2 bases, with 22 bases between them. The CDR3 has 18 residues. For the CDR3, the DNA is TGTGCCAGCAGTCCCGGACAGGGTAGCGGGAGAACCTACAATGAGCAGTTCTTC. This encodes CASSPGQGSGRTYNEQFF.

This clonotype was observed at least ten times. The chain uses TRBV28 and TRBJ2-7, with D tentatively TRBD2 (5 bases). Trimming removed 8 bases at V and 5 bases at J, with 13 bases between. From germline, CDR1 is MDHEN and CDR2 SYDVKM. The CDR3 extends over 12 amino acids. In nucleotides, the CDR3 is TGTGCCAGCGAGAGATGGCGGGACGAGCAGTACTTC. Amino acids: CASERWRDEQYF.

Remarks on this clonotype: A much larger clone lies a single base off, so this may be a read error. V usage is TRBV20-1 and J usage is TRBJ2-1; D might be TRBD2 (5 bases). V was pared by 2 bases and J by 10 bases, with 21 bases between. Germline CDR1 reads DFQATT; CDR2 reads SNEGSKA (reference sequence). This CDR3 is built from 15 residues. The CDR3 nucleotides read TGCAGTGCTAGACCCAGTGTGTCGGGGTTCGGGGAGCAGTTCTTC. Its translation: CSARPSVSGFGEQFF.

This clonotype was picked up a small number of times. V is TRBV20-1 and J is TRBJ2-1; 9 positions match TRBD1. The CDR3 extends over 14 amino acids. The germline V gene has CDR1 DFQATT and CDR2 SNEGSKA (reference sequence). V shed 5 bases and J 10 bases; nucleotides not matched to a gene: 12. The CDR3 loop reads CSAPEDRGADEQFF. DNA of the CDR3: TGCAGTGCTCCCGAGGACAGGGGAGCGGACGAGCAGTTCTTC.

The gene calls are TRBV6-2 or TRBV6-3 and TRBJ2-7, with 9 bases identical to TRBD2. The CDR3 consists of 16 residues. Looked up from germline, CDR1 is MNHEY and CDR2 is SVGEGT. V gave up 6 bases and J gave up 4 bases; unmatched junction bases: 13. The CDR3 coding sequence is TGTGCCAGCAGCTACCCGAGCGGGAGGAGGGGTTACGAGCAGTACTTC. It specifies CASSYPSGRRGYEQYF.

This clonotype appeared many times. The chain uses TRBV12-3 or TRBV12-4 and TRBJ1-1; 9 bases map to TRBD1. V lost 5 bases, J lost 0 bases, and 19 bases stayed unmatched. The CDR3 has 20 residues. The CDR3 DNA is TGTGCCAGCAGTCAGCCCCCCCCGGGACAGGGTTATGGGATGAACACTGAAGCTTTCTTT. It specifies CASSQPPPGQGYGMNTEAFF.